This T cell receptor beta chain was documented in a study of blood T cells in healthy people across ages. The authors ran a second PCR of about 6 to 11 cycles using a sample-barcoded 5' primer and a J-beta primer mix. TCRdb fed the 5' RACE reads into MiXCR, producing one record per CDR3 protein. Of about 320,000 distinct CDR3 sequences in the sample, 25% to 30% were seen once. This clonotype was seen more than once but under ten times. Per the germline V gene, CDR1 is MDHEN and CDR2 is SYDVKM. This CDR3 spans 13 amino acids. Trimming took 8 bases from V and 3 from J; bases not matched to a gene: 5. This receptor was identified in a woman between 65 and 79 years old in good health. Sequencing was done on a sample of blood. V and J are TRBV28 and TRBJ2-7, with TRBD2 matching over 9 bases. This CDR3 is CASLKAGGYEQYF. DNA for the CDR3: TGTGCCAGCCTAAAAGCGGGAGGCTACGAGCAGTACTTC.